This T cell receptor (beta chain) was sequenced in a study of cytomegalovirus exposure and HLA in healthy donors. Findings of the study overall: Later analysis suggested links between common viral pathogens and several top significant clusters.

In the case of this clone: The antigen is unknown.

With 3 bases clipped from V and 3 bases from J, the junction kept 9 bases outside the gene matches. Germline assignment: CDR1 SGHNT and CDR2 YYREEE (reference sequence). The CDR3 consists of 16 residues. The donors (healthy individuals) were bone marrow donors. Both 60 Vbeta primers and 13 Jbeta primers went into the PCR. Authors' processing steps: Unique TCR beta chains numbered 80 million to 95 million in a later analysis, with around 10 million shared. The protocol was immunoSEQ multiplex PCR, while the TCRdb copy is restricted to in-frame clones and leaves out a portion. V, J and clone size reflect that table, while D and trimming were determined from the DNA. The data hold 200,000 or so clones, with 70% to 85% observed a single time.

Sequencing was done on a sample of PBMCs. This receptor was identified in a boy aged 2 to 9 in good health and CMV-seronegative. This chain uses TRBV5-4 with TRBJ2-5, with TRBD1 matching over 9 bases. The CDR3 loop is CASSSPLDRGKETQYF. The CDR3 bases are TGTGCCAGCAGCTCTCCTCTTGACAGGGGGAAAGAGACCCAGTACTTC.